The 2 T cell receptor beta chains listed next were all sequenced from one sample in a study of beta chain features in type 1 diabetes. The sequenced template was cDNA made from the entire isolated RNA. Sequencing was performed with immunoSEQ multiplex PCR; in TCRdb, only in-frame clones are kept and a portion is missing. This table has roughly 500,000 clones, about 10% appearing once. The sample was naive CD4+ T cells from blood. Receptor source: a woman between 18 and 29 years old in good health.

The chain links TRBV10-3 to TRBJ2-7; no clear D. CDR1 and CDR2 (germline): ENHRY, SYGVKD. The CDR3 has 12 residues. V gave up 6 bases and J gave up 1 base, with 7 bases separating them. Here the CDR3 reads CAIRGSSYEQYF. The DNA of the CDR3 is TGTGCCATCAGGGGAAGTTCCTACGAGCAGTACTTC.

The V call is TRBV5-1, the J call TRBJ1-1; the D is unclear. Germline V lookup: CDR1 SGHRS, CDR2 YFSETQ. There are 13 residues in the CDR3. Trimming shortened V by 0 bases and J by 6 bases, and 9 bases separated the two germline ends. In DNA, the CDR3 is TGCGCCAGCAGCTTGGAGGTTTCTGCTGAAGCTTTCTTT. Translating gives CASSLEVSAEAFF.